This TCR beta chain is drawn from a study of response to subunit inactivated influenza vaccine. Germline CDR1 and CDR2: DFQATT and SNEGSKA (reference sequence). The CDR3 consists of 14 residues. TCRdb analysed the RT-PCR reads with MiXCR anew, one entry per CDR3 protein. The top ten clones hold roughly a tenth of a sample with about 830,000 distinct CDR3 sequences, approximately 17% of them seen once. Points on this clonotype: This may be a read error: a much more frequent sequence differs by one nucleotide.

The TCR originated in a man aged 50-60 years who received an inactivated influenza vaccine. The sample in question was PBMCs from blood, obtained about 5 days after vaccination. J is TRBJ2-5 and V is TRBV20-1; 12 nucleotides agree with TRBD2. The J call is doubtful: the DNA matches TRBJ2-1 better. The CDR3 loop reads CSASSLAGGGTQFF. DNA of the CDR3: TGCAGTGCTAGTAGCCTAGCGGGGGGGGGGACCCAGTTCTTC.